This is a list of T cell receptor beta chains from one sample in a study of patients and donors after allogeneic stem cell transplantation. Each CDR3 protein is one row after TCRdb ran MiXCR on the RT-PCR reads. The repertoire holds roughly 180,000 distinct CDR3 sequences, with around two fifths as singletons. Material for sequencing was blood, either unsorted or a sorted T cell fraction (not recorded which). The receptors here all came from a human donor who was either an allogeneic HSCT recipient or a stem cell or donor lymphocyte infusion donor (not recorded which). It is not recorded whose cells these are; they may come from a transplant donor. Both conserved end residues are part of each CDR3. The D gene is left open where the match is weak. Clone size is given for some rows only: seen once, a few or many times, or a class if the clone is expanded.

v_call: TRBV29-1; clone_size: -; j_call: TRBJ1-1; d_call: -; cdr3_nt: TGCAGCGTTGAAGCGGGGGGCGGCCGGACTGAAGCTTTCTTT; cdr3_aa: CSVEAGGGRTEAFF
v_call: TRBV19; clone_size: -; j_call: TRBJ2-5; d_call: -; cdr3_nt: TGTGCCAGTAGTATAGGGGCTGCCCAAGAGACCCAGTACTTC; cdr3_aa: CASSIGAAQETQYF
v_call: TRBV14; clone_size: -; j_call: TRBJ2-7; d_call: -; cdr3_nt: TGTGCCAGCAGCCAAGATACCGCCTTATACGAGCAGTACTTC; cdr3_aa: CASSQDTALYEQYF
v_call: TRBV4-2; clone_size: few; j_call: TRBJ1-6; d_call: -; cdr3_nt: TGTGCCAGCAGCCAAGATGAGGCTAGCTCCTATAATTCACCCCTCCACTTT; cdr3_aa: CASSQDEASSYNSPLHF
v_call: TRBV7-9; clone_size: -; j_call: TRBJ2-7; d_call: -; cdr3_nt: TGTGCCAGCAGCTTAGGGACAGCCTACGAGCAGTACTTC; cdr3_aa: CASSLGTAYEQYF
v_call: TRBV9; clone_size: -; j_call: TRBJ2-7; d_call: TRBD1; cdr3_nt: TGTGCCAGCAGCGTAGGGACAGGAGTTGCCTACGAGCAGTACTTC; cdr3_aa: CASSVGTGVAYEQYF
v_call: TRBV12-3/TRBV12-4; clone_size: -; j_call: TRBJ2-1; d_call: TRBD2; cdr3_nt: TGTGCCAGCAGTTTAGGTAGCGGGAGCTCCTACAATGAGCAGTTCTTC; cdr3_aa: CASSLGSGSSYNEQFF
v_call: TRBV4-3; clone_size: -; j_call: TRBJ1-3; d_call: TRBD1; cdr3_nt: TGCGCCAGCAGCCAAGCCCTGATACCGGGACAGCCGGTTGGAAACACCATATATTTT; cdr3_aa: CASSQALIPGQPVGNTIYF
v_call: TRBV12-3/TRBV12-4; clone_size: -; j_call: TRBJ1-2; d_call: -; cdr3_nt: TGTGCCAGCAGTTTAGGGACCATTTCCTATGGCTACACCTTC; cdr3_aa: CASSLGTISYGYTF
v_call: TRBV27; clone_size: few; j_call: TRBJ2-2; d_call: -; cdr3_nt: TGTGCCAGCAGTTGGACAGCGAACACCGGGGAGCTGTTTTTT; cdr3_aa: CASSWTANTGELFF
v_call: TRBV12-3/TRBV12-4; clone_size: few; j_call: TRBJ2-4; d_call: -; cdr3_nt: TGTGCCAGCAGTTTATGGGAGACAGGCAAAAACATTCAGTACTTC; cdr3_aa: CASSLWETGKNIQYF
v_call: TRBV4-3; clone_size: -; j_call: TRBJ2-2; d_call: TRBD2; cdr3_nt: TGCGCCAGCAGCCAAGGACTAGCGGTGTACACCGGGGAGCTGTTTTTT; cdr3_aa: CASSQGLAVYTGELFF
v_call: TRBV29-1; clone_size: -; j_call: TRBJ2-2; d_call: -; cdr3_nt: TGCAGCGTTGAGTGGGGCACCGGGGAGCTGTTTTTT; cdr3_aa: CSVEWGTGELFF
v_call: TRBV6-6; clone_size: -; j_call: TRBJ2-7; d_call: -; cdr3_nt: TGTGCCAGCAGCAACAGGGTCCACGAGCAGTACTTC; cdr3_aa: CASSNRVHEQYF
v_call: TRBV6-2/TRBV6-3; clone_size: few; j_call: TRBJ2-2; d_call: -; cdr3_nt: TGTGCCAGCAGCCGGGACCCCCCGGACACCGGGGAGCTGTTTTTT; cdr3_aa: CASSRDPPDTGELFF
v_call: TRBV29-1; clone_size: few; j_call: TRBJ1-3; d_call: -; cdr3_nt: TGCAGCGTTGTAGTCCCAGGGACAATGAACACCATATATTTT; cdr3_aa: CSVVVPGTMNTIYF
v_call: TRBV9; clone_size: once; j_call: TRBJ2-2; d_call: -; cdr3_nt: TGTGCCAGCAGCGTGCCAGAAACCGGGGAGCTGTTTTTT; cdr3_aa: CASSVPETGELFF
v_call: TRBV6-5; clone_size: few; j_call: TRBJ1-4; d_call: -; cdr3_nt: TGTGCCAGCAGTGCCGGCACACGGGAAAAACTGTTTTTT; cdr3_aa: CASSAGTREKLFF
v_call: TRBV6-6; clone_size: few; j_call: TRBJ1-1; d_call: -; cdr3_nt: TGTGCCAGCTTTTTCCACCCCACCAGGGAAGGGAGCACTGAAGCTTTCTTT; cdr3_aa: CASFFHPTREGSTEAFF
v_call: TRBV10-3; clone_size: -; j_call: TRBJ1-2; d_call: TRBD1; cdr3_nt: TGTGCCATCGGGACAGGACAGGGGGATGGCTACACCTTC; cdr3_aa: CAIGTGQGDGYTF
v_call: TRBV28; clone_size: -; j_call: TRBJ2-1; d_call: -; cdr3_nt: TGTGCCAGCAGACAAGCCGGGACGGGTTACAATGAGCAGTTCTTC; cdr3_aa: CASRQAGTGYNEQFF
v_call: TRBV30; clone_size: -; j_call: TRBJ1-2; d_call: -; cdr3_nt: TGTGCCTGGAGTTCAGTCCCTTCCAGCTATGGCTACACCTTC; cdr3_aa: CAWSSVPSSYGYTF
v_call: TRBV7-9; clone_size: -; j_call: TRBJ2-1; d_call: TRBD2; cdr3_nt: TGTGCCAGCAGCTTCGGGACTAGGGGTGTCAATGAGCAGTTCTTC; cdr3_aa: CASSFGTRGVNEQFF
v_call: TRBV7-2; clone_size: few; j_call: TRBJ2-1; d_call: TRBD2; cdr3_nt: TGTGCCAGCAGCCCAGGACTAGCGGGAGACAATGAGCAGTTCTTC; cdr3_aa: CASSPGLAGDNEQFF
v_call: TRBV15; clone_size: few; j_call: TRBJ2-3; d_call: -; cdr3_nt: TGTGCCACCAGCAGGACAGATACGCAGTATTTT; cdr3_aa: CATSRTDTQYF
v_call: TRBV6-5; clone_size: few; j_call: TRBJ2-3; d_call: -; cdr3_nt: TGTGCCAGCAGTTACATTCGGTCAGATACGCAGTATTTT; cdr3_aa: CASSYIRSDTQYF
v_call: TRBV2; clone_size: -; j_call: TRBJ1-5; d_call: -; cdr3_nt: TGTGCCAGCAGTGGGGGTGCTGTGGGCAATCAGCCCCAGCATTTT; cdr3_aa: CASSGGAVGNQPQHF
v_call: TRBV30; clone_size: few; j_call: TRBJ2-7; d_call: TRBD1; cdr3_nt: TGTGCCTGGAGTGTCGGACAGGGGGTGGACGAGCAGTACTTC; cdr3_aa: CAWSVGQGVDEQYF
v_call: TRBV6-5; clone_size: few; j_call: TRBJ1-1; d_call: TRBD1; cdr3_nt: TGTGCCAGCAGTGGACCGGGACAGGGGCTGGGGACTGAAGCTTTCTTT; cdr3_aa: CASSGPGQGLGTEAFF
v_call: TRBV5-6; clone_size: -; j_call: TRBJ1-2; d_call: -; cdr3_nt: TGTGCCAGCAGCTTTGGGGCGGCGGACTATGGCTACACCTTC; cdr3_aa: CASSFGAADYGYTF
v_call: TRBV7-2; clone_size: -; j_call: TRBJ2-1; d_call: TRBD2; cdr3_nt: TGTGAGAGTGGGTTGACTAGCGGGAGTGTCCACAATGAGCAGTTCTTC; cdr3_aa: CESGLTSGSVHNEQFF
v_call: TRBV6-2/TRBV6-3; clone_size: few; j_call: TRBJ1-5; d_call: -; cdr3_nt: TGTGCCAGCAGTTACGTCCTAGGGGGGCCCAATCAGCCCCAGCATTTT; cdr3_aa: CASSYVLGGPNQPQHF
v_call: TRBV5-4; clone_size: -; j_call: TRBJ1-6; d_call: -; cdr3_nt: TGTGCCAGCAGCCCCCGGGGGGGGTTGAGGAACTCACCCCTCCACTTT; cdr3_aa: CASSPRGGLRNSPLHF
v_call: TRBV29-1; clone_size: -; j_call: TRBJ2-3; d_call: TRBD1; cdr3_nt: TGCAGCCAACCGACAGGGTTGGGCACAGATACGCAGTATTTT; cdr3_aa: CSQPTGLGTDTQYF
v_call: TRBV6-5; clone_size: few; j_call: TRBJ1-1; d_call: -; cdr3_nt: TGTGCCAGCAGTTACTCTCAATTAAACACTGAAGCTTTCTTT; cdr3_aa: CASSYSQLNTEAFF
v_call: TRBV10-3; clone_size: -; j_call: TRBJ2-7; d_call: -; cdr3_nt: TGTGCCACCCGCTCAGGGTCCTACGAGCAGTACTTC; cdr3_aa: CATRSGSYEQYF
v_call: TRBV5-1; clone_size: -; j_call: TRBJ2-7; d_call: -; cdr3_nt: TGCGCCAGCAGCTTGCGGACAGCTTTCCGGCAGTACTTC; cdr3_aa: CASSLRTAFRQYF
v_call: TRBV7-8; clone_size: many; j_call: TRBJ1-5; d_call: -; cdr3_nt: TGTGCCAGCAGCTTAGAGGCAGGGTACCCACCTCAGCCCCAGCATTTT; cdr3_aa: CASSLEAGYPPQPQHF
v_call: TRBV29-1; clone_size: -; j_call: TRBJ2-1; d_call: TRBD2; cdr3_nt: TGCAGCGTTTCTCTTAATACGGGACTAGCGAACTACAATGAGCAGTTCTTC; cdr3_aa: CSVSLNTGLANYNEQFF
v_call: TRBV5-6; clone_size: -; j_call: TRBJ2-7; d_call: -; cdr3_nt: TGTGCCAGCAGCTTAGATTACGAGCAGTACTTC; cdr3_aa: CASSLDYEQYF
v_call: TRBV6-5; clone_size: -; j_call: TRBJ1-2; d_call: TRBD1; cdr3_nt: TGTGCCAGCACTAAACAGGGGGCTGGGAACTATGGCTACACCTTC; cdr3_aa: CASTKQGAGNYGYTF
v_call: TRBV12-3/TRBV12-4; clone_size: -; j_call: TRBJ1-5; d_call: -; cdr3_nt: TGTGCCAGCAGCCCGAACCCGACAGGCTTGAATCAGCCCCAGCATTTT; cdr3_aa: CASSPNPTGLNQPQHF
v_call: TRBV24-1; clone_size: -; j_call: TRBJ2-3; d_call: TRBD2; cdr3_nt: TGTGCCACCAGTGTGGTAGCGGGAAGTACAGATACGCAGTATTTT; cdr3_aa: CATSVVAGSTDTQYF
v_call: TRBV5-1; clone_size: few; j_call: TRBJ2-1; d_call: -; cdr3_nt: TGCGCCAGCAGCTTAGGACACATTAACGACTACAATGAGCAGTTCTTC; cdr3_aa: CASSLGHINDYNEQFF
v_call: TRBV5-1; clone_size: -; j_call: TRBJ1-4; d_call: TRBD1; cdr3_nt: TGCGCCAGCAGCCCCCCAGGGGGCGGCGGAAAACTGTTTTTT; cdr3_aa: CASSPPGGGGKLFF